A single sample is the source of the 7 T cell receptor beta chains below, sequenced in a study of identical twins. In TCRdb, the 5' RACE reads were re-called with MiXCR into one record per CDR3 protein. The repertoire holds 500,000 to 600,000 distinct CDR3 sequences, 22% seen once, with 0.75% to 0.95% in the top ten. In addition, the sample was reused for a study of T cells expressing NK-cell markers.

Specimen: CD4+ T cells sorted from blood. The receptors come from a woman aged 18-29 years in good health.

This clonotype was found many times. The chain joins TRBV12-3 or TRBV12-4 to TRBJ2-3; no definite D call. The CDR3 spans 14 residues. The V end was cut by 9 bases, the J end by 5 bases, with 18 bases between. CDR3 nucleotide sequence: TGTGCCAGTTCTAGGGTCTTCCGCCGAGATACGCAGTATTTT. Amino acids: CASSRVFRRDTQYF.

The J gene is TRBJ2-1, the V gene TRBV10-3; D is undetermined. The CDR3 runs 14 residues. The ends were cut back, 8 bases at V and 0 bases at J, with 11 bases in the middle. Germline CDR1 ENHRY, CDR2 SYGVKD. As DNA, the CDR3 is TGTGCCATCGCCCGGGCTAGCTCCTACAATGAGCAGTTCTTC. It yields the protein CAIARASSYNEQFF.

The chain combines TRBV5-1 with TRBJ2-7; D not resolved. The CDR3 length is 14 residues. V was cut by 4 bases and J by 2 bases, with 13 bases left in between. Germline V CDR1 and CDR2: SGHRS, YFSETQ. The CDR3 loop reads CASSLITPPYEQYF. The CDR3 nucleotides read TGCGCCAGCAGCCTCATTACACCCCCCTACGAGCAGTACTTC.

In its sample, this clonotype was seen a few times. The V call is TRBV10-3, the J call TRBJ2-3; no reliable D call. The CDR3 has 13 residues. V lost 2 bases, J lost 8 bases, and 11 bases lay in between. Germline-derived CDR1 and CDR2 are ENHRY and SYGVKD. CDR3 nucleotide sequence: TGTGCCATCAGTGAGGTAGAGGCGCCTACGCAGTATTTT. Protein sequence: CAISEVEAPTQYF.

This chain links TRBV12-5 with TRBJ1-1; possibly TRBD1 for D (6 bases). Per the germline V gene, CDR1 is LGHNT and CDR2 is FRNRAP. V lost 6 bases, J lost 1 base, and 9 bases lay in between. The CDR3 consists of 13 residues. This CDR3 reads CASGQDRNTEAFF. CDR3 DNA sequence: TGTGCTAGTGGCCAGGACAGGAACACTGAAGCTTTCTTT.

This chain links TRBV7-9 with TRBJ2-1; the D is unclear. The CDR3 is made up of 15 amino acids. V dropped 10 bases and J dropped 3 bases, with 19 bases sitting between them. CDR1 and CDR2 from the germline V gene are SEHNR and FQNEAQ (reference sequence). The CDR3: CAMGPGLLCYNEQFF. CDR3 DNA sequence: TGTGCCATGGGCCCCGGGCTCCTCTGCTACAATGAGCAGTTCTTC.

The V and J genes are TRBV2 and TRBJ1-6; maybe TRBD1 (6 bases). Germline V gene data show CDR1 as SNHLY and CDR2 as FYNNEI. The ends were cut back, 4 bases at V and 8 bases at J, with 12 bases in the middle. The CDR3 is 14 residues long. CDR3 sequence: CASSAQGRDSPLHF. As DNA, the CDR3 is TGTGCCAGCAGTGCCCAGGGGCGTGATTCACCCCTCCACTTT. Supplemented by reference TRBV2 and TRBJ1-6, the full variable domain reads EPEVTQTPSHQVTQMGQEVILRCVPISNHLYFYWYRQILGQKVEFLVSFYNNEISEKSEIFDDQFSVERPDGSNFTLKIRSTKLEDSAMYFCASSAQGRDSPLHFGNGTRLTVT.